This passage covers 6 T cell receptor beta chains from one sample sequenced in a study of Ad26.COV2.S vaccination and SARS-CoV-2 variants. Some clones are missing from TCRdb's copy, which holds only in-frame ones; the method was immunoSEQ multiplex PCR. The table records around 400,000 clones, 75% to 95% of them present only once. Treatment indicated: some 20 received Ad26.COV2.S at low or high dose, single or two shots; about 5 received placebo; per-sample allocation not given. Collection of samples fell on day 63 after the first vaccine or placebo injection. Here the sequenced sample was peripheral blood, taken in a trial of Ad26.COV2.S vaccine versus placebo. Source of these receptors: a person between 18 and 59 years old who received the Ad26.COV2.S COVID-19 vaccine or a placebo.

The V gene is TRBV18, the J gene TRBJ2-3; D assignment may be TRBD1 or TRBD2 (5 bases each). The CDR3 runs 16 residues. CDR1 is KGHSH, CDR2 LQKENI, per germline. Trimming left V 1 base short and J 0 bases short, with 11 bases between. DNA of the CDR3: TGTGCCAGCTCACCACTTTACGGGGCAAGCACAGATACGCAGTATTTT. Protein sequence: CASSPLYGASTDTQYF.

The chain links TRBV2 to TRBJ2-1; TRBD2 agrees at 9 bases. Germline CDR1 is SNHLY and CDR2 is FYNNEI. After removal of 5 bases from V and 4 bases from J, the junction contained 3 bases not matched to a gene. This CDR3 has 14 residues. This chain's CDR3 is CASSWTSEYNEQFF. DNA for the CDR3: TGTGCCAGCAGTTGGACTAGCGAATACAATGAGCAGTTCTTC. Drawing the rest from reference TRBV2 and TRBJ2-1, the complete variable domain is EPEVTQTPSHQVTQMGQEVILRCVPISNHLYFYWYRQILGQKVEFLVSFYNNEISEKSEIFDDQFSVERPDGSNFTLKIRSTKLEDSAMYFCASSWTSEYNEQFFGPGTRLTVL.

The CDR3 protein is CASSFPGTTYEQYF. CDR3 bases: TGTGCCAGCAGTTTCCCCGGGACAACCTACGAGCAGTACTTC. V is TRBV6-6 and J is TRBJ2-7, with D tentatively TRBD1 (6 bases). Deletions cut 4 bases from V and 2 bases from J, with 12 bases between. Looked up from germline, CDR1 is MNHNY and CDR2 is SVGAGI (reference sequence). This CDR3 has 14 residues.

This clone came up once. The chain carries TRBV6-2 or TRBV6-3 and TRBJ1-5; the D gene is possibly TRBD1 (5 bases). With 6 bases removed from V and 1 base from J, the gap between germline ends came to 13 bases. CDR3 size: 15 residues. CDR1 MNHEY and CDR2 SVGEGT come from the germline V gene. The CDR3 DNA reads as TGTGCCAGCAGCAGGGATGTCGGAAGCAATCAGCCCCAGCATTTT. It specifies CASSRDVGSNQPQHF.

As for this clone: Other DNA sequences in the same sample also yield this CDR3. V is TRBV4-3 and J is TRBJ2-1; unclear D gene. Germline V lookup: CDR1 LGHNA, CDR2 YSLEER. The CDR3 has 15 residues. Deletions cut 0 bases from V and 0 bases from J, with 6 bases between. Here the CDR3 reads CASSQDASSYNEQFF. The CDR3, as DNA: TGCGCCAGCAGCCAAGATGCGAGCTCCTACAATGAGCAGTTCTTC.

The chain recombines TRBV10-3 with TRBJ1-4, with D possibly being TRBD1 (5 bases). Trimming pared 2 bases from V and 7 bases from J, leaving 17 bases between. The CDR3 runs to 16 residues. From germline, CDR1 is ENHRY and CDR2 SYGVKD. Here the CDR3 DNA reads TGTGCCATCAGTGAGATAGGGGCTATAGTCGGTGAAAAACTGTTTTTT. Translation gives CAISEIGAIVGEKLFF.